The T cell receptor (beta chain) described here comes from a study of CD8+ T cells in alopecia areata. Sequencing templates came from extracted RNA that was reverse transcribed into cDNA. Produced via immunoSEQ multiplex PCR; TCRdb's table is partial and in-frame only. The sample has 150,000 or so clones, 45% to 50% seen once. This clone has just a few counts. This CDR3 contains 15 residues. Between the trimmed V and J ends, which lost 0 bases and 4 bases, there was a span of 13 bases. Germline V gives CDR1 SGDLS, CDR2 YYNGEE. Sequenced here: CD8+ T cells sorted from blood, sampled at week 0. V and J are TRBV9 and TRBJ1-1, with D uncertain. The receptor was derived from a human donor with alopecia areata. The chain's CDR3 is CASSVGARTSTEAFF. CDR3 DNA sequence: TGTGCCAGCAGCGTAGGGGCCAGGACCAGCACTGAAGCTTTCTTT.